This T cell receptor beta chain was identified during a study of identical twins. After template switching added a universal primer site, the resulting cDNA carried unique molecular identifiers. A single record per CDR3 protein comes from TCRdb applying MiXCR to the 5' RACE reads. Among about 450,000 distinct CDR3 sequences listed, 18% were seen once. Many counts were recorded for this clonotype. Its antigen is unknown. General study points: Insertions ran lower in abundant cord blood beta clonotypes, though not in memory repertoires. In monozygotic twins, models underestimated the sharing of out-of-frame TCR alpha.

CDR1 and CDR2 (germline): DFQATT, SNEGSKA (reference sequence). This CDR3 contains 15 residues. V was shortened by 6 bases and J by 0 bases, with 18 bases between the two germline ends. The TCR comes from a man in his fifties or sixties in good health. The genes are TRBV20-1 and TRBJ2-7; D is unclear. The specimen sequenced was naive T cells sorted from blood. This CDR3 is CSAHRPAPRSYEQYF. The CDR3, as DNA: TGCAGTGCACATCGCCCGGCACCCCGCTCCTACGAGCAGTACTTC.